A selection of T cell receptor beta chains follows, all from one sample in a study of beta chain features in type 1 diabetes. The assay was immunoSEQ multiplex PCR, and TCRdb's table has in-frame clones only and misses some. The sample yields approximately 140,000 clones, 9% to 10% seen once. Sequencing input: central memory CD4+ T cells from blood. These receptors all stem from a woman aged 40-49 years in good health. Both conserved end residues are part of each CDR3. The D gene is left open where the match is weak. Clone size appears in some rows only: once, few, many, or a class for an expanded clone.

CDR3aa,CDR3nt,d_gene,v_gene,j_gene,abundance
CASSSTRTRGSQETQYF,TGTGCCAGCAGCTCCACCCGTACAAGGGGTTCCCAAGAGACCCAGTACTTC,NA,TRBV5-6,TRBJ2-5,few
CASSSQGSDTQYF,TGCGCCAGCAGCTCCCAGGGGTCAGATACGCAGTATTTT,NA,TRBV5-1,TRBJ2-3,many
CSVALAGSTDTQYF,TGCAGCGTTGCTCTAGCGGGGAGCACAGATACGCAGTATTTT,TRBD2,TRBV29-1,TRBJ2-3,NA
CASSVLSGTGGQETQYF,TGTGCCAGCAGCGTTCTCTCCGGGACAGGGGGCCAAGAGACCCAGTACTTC,TRBD1,TRBV9,TRBJ2-5,many
CASSFVQGTYGYTF,TGTGCTAGCAGCTTCGTTCAGGGGACCTATGGCTACACCTTC,NA,TRBV7-7,TRBJ1-2,few
CASSFGAAVQYF,TGTGCCAGCAGCTTTGGAGCGGCGGTGCAGTACTTC,NA,TRBV7-8,TRBJ2-7,NA
CASSPVGQGGTDTQYF,TGCGCCAGCAGCCCAGTCGGACAGGGGGGCACAGATACGCAGTATTTT,TRBD1,TRBV5-1,TRBJ2-3,few
CASSYRGSYEQYF,TGTGCCAGTAGCTACAGGGGCTCCTACGAGCAGTACTTC,TRBD1,TRBV19,TRBJ2-7,NA
CASSIGQALSGNTIYF,TGTGCCAGCAGCATCGGACAGGCCCTCTCTGGAAACACCATATATTTT,TRBD1,TRBV7-8,TRBJ1-3,NA
CASSFVGTGGGGYTF,TGTGCCAGCAGTTTCGTCGGGACAGGGGGCGGCGGCTACACCTTC,TRBD1,TRBV27,TRBJ1-2,few
CASRQGLNQPQHF,TGTGCCAGCAGACAGGGGCTCAATCAGCCCCAGCATTTT,TRBD1,TRBV2,TRBJ1-5,NA
CASSRGQGNEQFF,TGCGCCAGCAGCCGGGGACAGGGTAATGAGCAGTTCTTC,TRBD1,TRBV4-3,TRBJ2-1,many
CASRPGLAGGRSETQYF,TGTGCCAGCAGACCGGGACTAGCGGGGGGGCGTTCAGAGACCCAGTACTTC,TRBD2,TRBV7-2,TRBJ2-5,NA
CAISEVQGVGGVEDTQYF,TGTGCCATCAGTGAGGTCCAGGGTGTCGGGGGGGTTGAAGATACGCAGTATTTT,TRBD2,TRBV10-3,TRBJ2-3,few
CASSLYGDTEAFF,TGCGCCAGCAGCTTGTACGGGGACACTGAAGCTTTCTTT,NA,TRBV5-1,TRBJ1-1,NA
CASSEGPWNEQFF,TGTGCCAGCAGTGAGGGCCCCTGGAATGAGCAGTTCTTC,NA,TRBV6-1,TRBJ2-1,few
CASSLGQSPTEQYF,TGTGCCAGCAGTCTTGGACAGTCCCCCACCGAGCAGTACTTC,NA,TRBV6-1,TRBJ2-7,NA
CASSEAGGPRETQYF,TGTGCCAGCAGTGAAGCCGGGGGGCCGCGGGAGACCCAGTACTTC,NA,TRBV2,TRBJ2-5,NA
CASSTWTDEKLFF,TGTGCCAGCAGCACCTGGACAGATGAAAAACTGTTTTTT,NA,TRBV5-4,TRBJ1-4,many
CATSRGDRGRETQYF,TGTGCCACCAGCAGAGGGGACAGGGGGCGAGAGACCCAGTACTTC,TRBD1,TRBV15,TRBJ2-5,NA
CASSFSPIEQETQYF,TGTGCCAGCAGCTTCTCCCCAATAGAACAAGAGACCCAGTACTTC,NA,TRBV5-6,TRBJ2-5,NA
CASSPLGTGGESPLHF,TGTGCCAGCAGCCCGTTGGGGACAGGGGGCGAATCACCCCTCCACTTT,TRBD1,TRBV7-2,TRBJ1-6,NA
CASSLEQDRYEQYF,TGTGCCAGCAGCTTAGAACAGGATCGATACGAGCAGTACTTC,NA,TRBV11-2,TRBJ2-7,NA